The following is a T cell receptor beta chain sequence with its context. What this receptor recognizes is not known. Per-base quality was not reported, and no clone a single base away is much larger than it. This specimen comes from a study of PD-1 blockade in classical Hodgkin lymphoma (dated by TCRdb to 2019 to 2021). With regard to the full study: Nivolumab dosing was 3 mg/kg intravenously every 2 weeks, continuing until either disease progression or unacceptable toxicity. The study used TCR beta sequencing and CyTOF to define a peripheral blood immune signature of response to PD-1 blockade in classical Hodgkin lymphoma.

The Qiagen DNeasy kit was used to extract genomic DNA from unsorted PBMCs and from the negatively selected CD4+ and CD8+ fractions. Using primers that anneal to V and J segments, immunoSEQ multiplex PCR amplified the TCR beta CDR3 regions. A synthetic immune receptor repertoire was used to minimize amplification bias, and remaining bias was computationally removed after sequencing. Turning to the authors' computational methods: Repertoire diversity was quantified as the Shannon entropy index using custom Python scripts. Unsorted, CD4+ and CD8+ repertoires were analyzed separately, except for combined analyses in which CD4+ and CD8+ sequences were merged in silico. Clonal expansion was defined as a frequency increase of at least 2-fold after treatment compared with C1D1, and clones undetected at baseline were assigned a pseudocount of 0.5. Singleton clones were defined as clones with 0 or 1 copy at C1D1, and non-singleton clones were defined as clones with 2 or more copies. Clones expanded in unsorted samples were labelled as CD4+, CD8+ or unknown by matching protein sequences in sorted samples from the same patient. Diversity changes from C1D1 to C4D1 were tested in paired samples using Wilcoxon tests. TCRdb carries this immuneACCESS record with in-frame sequences only. Its versions omit some clonotypes, under half of them owing to an unresolved V gene in the studies checked, with the rest unexplained. The DNA was the basis for D and trimming; V, J and clone size are from that table. The sample table shows tens of thousands of clones, and over 60% are seen once. The ten largest clonotypes hold approximately 2.6% of the sample.

This specimen's time point label, interpreted: cycle 1 day 1 (C1D1), immediately before nivolumab initiation. All trial patients had relapsed after autologous stem cell transplantation, with cohorts A, B and C differing in prior brentuximab vedotin exposure. Magnetic negative selection with a Miltenyi CD4+ T cell isolation kit was used to purify CD4+ T cells from thawed PBMCs. The trial cohort was composed of approximately 60 patients with relapsed/refractory classical Hodgkin lymphoma, for whom complete response, partial response or progressive disease was recorded as best overall response. Trial patients were treated with single-agent nivolumab in the multi-cohort phase II CheckMate 205 trial. An independent review committee assessed best overall response using the 2007 International Working Group response criteria. Trial PBMCs were collected immediately before nivolumab initiation (C1D1) and during therapy at cycle 2 day 1 and cycle 4 day 1. Peripheral blood was collected in 8 mL Vacutainer Cell Preparation Tubes, from which PBMCs were isolated by centrifugation and then cryopreserved. Purified CD4+ and CD8+ fractions were prepared only for cases with an additional available PBMC sample. Magnetically labelled cells were removed on LS columns in a quadroMACS separator, and the flow-through was collected as the purified fraction.

What the research found in general, with its limitations: Among trial patients, those achieving complete response had baseline diversity similar to that of newly diagnosed patients, while diversity was significantly lower in partial responders and progressors. Baseline TCR diversity was reported to be lower in newly diagnosed patients than in healthy donors and to be lower still in relapsed/refractory patients. A significant rise by C4D1 was seen in CD4+ but not CD8+ TCR diversity (p=0.0027 vs p=0.16), with the rise being most apparent in complete responders (p=0.02). The study was limited to a single clinical trial cohort, and causes of repertoire differences, possibly disease activity or prior therapy, remained undefined. Patients starting nivolumab less than 1 year after ASCT had lower diversity and were excluded from later analyses to avoid confounding by immune reconstitution.

Material: CD4+ T cells from blood, obtained at baseline. The receptor was isolated from a human donor with classical Hodgkin lymphoma.

CDR3 region: CASSRYGLKTYNEQFF. The DNA sequence is as follows: TGTGCCAGCAGTCGATACGGACTAAAAACTTACAATGAGCAGTTCTTC. The sequence joins TRBV7-3 to TRBJ2-1; the D gene is perhaps TRBD2, from 6 matching bases. The V and J ends are trimmed by 6 bases and 4 bases, leaving 19 bases between them. CDR1 is given as SGHTA and CDR2 as FQGTGA, both from the germline V gene. The CDR3 contains 16 residues, cysteine and phenylalanine counted. Only the CDR3 region is kept as DNA, spanning 48 bases read in frame from base 1.